The source of this TCR beta chain is a study of blood T cells in healthy people across ages. About the research overall: About one barcoded TCR beta cDNA was captured per two T cells.

Alongside a J-beta primer mix, a sample-barcoded 5' primer served in a second PCR lasting about 7 to 11 cycles. Any given sample supplied a minimum of 2.5 million CDR3-containing paired-end reads. MiXCR, run by TCRdb on the 5' RACE reads, gives a single entry per CDR3 protein. The repertoire holds approximately 780,000 distinct CDR3 sequences, with roughly 26% as singletons. Trimming pared 5 bases from V and 1 base from J, leaving 11 bases between. The CDR3 sequence is 14 residues long. This same sample was also part of a study on T cells of mothers and their children. In that study: Using the M1S primer, the second PCR added sample barcodes along with 2-4 random nucleotides. Per mother, over 9 million TCR beta CDR3 reads were obtained; per child, 2.5 million to 3.5 million.

The chain carries TRBV12-3 or TRBV12-4 and TRBJ1-1; D remains unclear. Material for sequencing was blood. This receptor was taken from a boy younger than 18 in good health. The CDR3 protein is CASSPGWGNTEAFF. CDR3 bases: TGTGCCAGCAGTCCCGGTTGGGGGAACACTGAAGCTTTCTTT.